Listed here is a single T cell receptor beta chain. Looked up from germline, CDR1 is SQVTM and CDR2 is ANQGSEA. V dropped 3 bases and J dropped 4 bases, with 15 bases sitting between them. The CDR3 runs to 14 residues. The sample belongs to a study of T cell changes during pregnancy in multiple sclerosis. The repertoire was sequenced with immunoSEQ multiplex PCR; TCRdb's copy has only in-frame clones and lacks some. The top ten clones hold 8% to 11% of a sample with about 32,000 clones, approximately 92% of them seen once. J is TRBJ1-2 and V is TRBV29-1; D is ambiguous. The receptor was derived from a female donor with multiple sclerosis, enrolled in a pregnancy study. The sample consisted of CD8+ T cells from peripheral blood mononuclear cells, taken in the second trimester of pregnancy. This CDR3 reads CSVDVGSLFYGYTF. CDR3 nucleotide sequence: TGCAGCGTTGATGTCGGGTCCCTCTTCTATGGCTACACCTTC.